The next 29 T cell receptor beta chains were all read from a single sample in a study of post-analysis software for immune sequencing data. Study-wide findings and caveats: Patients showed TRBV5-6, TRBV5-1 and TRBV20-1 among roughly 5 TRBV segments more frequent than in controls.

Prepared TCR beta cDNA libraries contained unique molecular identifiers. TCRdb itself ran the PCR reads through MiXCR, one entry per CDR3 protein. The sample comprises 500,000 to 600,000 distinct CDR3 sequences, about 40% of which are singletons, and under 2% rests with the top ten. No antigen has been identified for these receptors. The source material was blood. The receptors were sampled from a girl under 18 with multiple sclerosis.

Here the CDR3 DNA reads TGTGCCAGCAGCCACTCGCAAGAGACCCAGTACTTC. Protein: CASSHSQETQYF. This chain connects TRBV12-3 or TRBV12-4 to TRBJ2-5; D remains ambiguous. V was shortened by 6 bases and J by 2 bases, with 7 bases between the two germline ends. The CDR3 runs 12 residues.

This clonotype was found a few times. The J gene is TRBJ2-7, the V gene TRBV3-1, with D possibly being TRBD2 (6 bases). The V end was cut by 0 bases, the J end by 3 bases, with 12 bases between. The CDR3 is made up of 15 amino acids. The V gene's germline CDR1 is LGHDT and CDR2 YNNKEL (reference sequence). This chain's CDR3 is CASSQEEGLLYEQYF. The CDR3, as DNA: TGTGCCAGCAGCCAAGAAGAGGGACTTCTCTACGAGCAGTACTTC.

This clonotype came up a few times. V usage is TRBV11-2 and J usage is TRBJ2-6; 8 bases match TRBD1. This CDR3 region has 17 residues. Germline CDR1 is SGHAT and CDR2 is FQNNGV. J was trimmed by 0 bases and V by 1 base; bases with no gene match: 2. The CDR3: CASSLVTGASGANVLTF. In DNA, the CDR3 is TGTGCCAGCAGCTTAGTGACAGGGGCCTCTGGGGCCAACGTCCTGACTTTC.

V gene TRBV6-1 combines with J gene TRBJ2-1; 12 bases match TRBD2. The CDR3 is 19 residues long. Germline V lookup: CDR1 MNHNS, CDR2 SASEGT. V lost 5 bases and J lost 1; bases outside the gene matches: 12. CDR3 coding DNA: TGTGCCAGCAGTCCCCGCGCTAGCGGGAGGGTACCATCCTACAATGAGCAGTTCTTC. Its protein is CASSPRASGRVPSYNEQFF.

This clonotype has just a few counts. In DNA form, the CDR3 reads TGCAGTGCTCTGGACACCCTTAACTATGGCTACACCTTC. Translation: CSALDTLNYGYTF. The genes are TRBV20-1 and TRBJ1-2, with D tentatively TRBD1 (5 bases). Germline V gives CDR1 DFQATT, CDR2 SNEGSKA (reference sequence). V shed 5 bases and J shed 1 base, with 11 bases lying between them. The CDR3 length is 13 residues.

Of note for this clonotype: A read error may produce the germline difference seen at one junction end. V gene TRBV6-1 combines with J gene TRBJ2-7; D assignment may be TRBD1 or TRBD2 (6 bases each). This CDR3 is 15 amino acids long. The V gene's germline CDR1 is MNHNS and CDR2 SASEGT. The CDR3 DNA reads TGTGCCAGCAATGAAGCTCGGGGGCCCTACAATGAGCAGTACTTC. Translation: CASNEARGPYNEQYF.

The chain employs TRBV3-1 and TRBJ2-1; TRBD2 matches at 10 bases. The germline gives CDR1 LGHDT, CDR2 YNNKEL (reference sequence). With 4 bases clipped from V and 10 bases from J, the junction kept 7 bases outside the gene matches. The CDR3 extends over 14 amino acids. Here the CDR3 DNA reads TGTGCCAGCAGCCCCGGACTAGCGGCTATCGAGCAGTTCTTC. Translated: CASSPGLAAIEQFF.

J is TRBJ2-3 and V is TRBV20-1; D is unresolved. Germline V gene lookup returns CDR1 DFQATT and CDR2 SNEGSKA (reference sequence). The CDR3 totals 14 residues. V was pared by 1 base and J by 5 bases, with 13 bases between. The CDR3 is CSARGELKVDTQYF. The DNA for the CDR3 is TGCAGTGCTAGAGGCGAGCTGAAGGTAGATACGCAGTATTTT.

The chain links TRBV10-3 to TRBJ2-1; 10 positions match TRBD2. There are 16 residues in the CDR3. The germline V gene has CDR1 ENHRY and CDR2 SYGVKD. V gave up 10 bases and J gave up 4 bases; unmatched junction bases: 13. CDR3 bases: TGTGCCACCAGGAAGTTAGCGGGAGGACGATACAATGAGCAGTTCTTC. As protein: CATRKLAGGRYNEQFF.

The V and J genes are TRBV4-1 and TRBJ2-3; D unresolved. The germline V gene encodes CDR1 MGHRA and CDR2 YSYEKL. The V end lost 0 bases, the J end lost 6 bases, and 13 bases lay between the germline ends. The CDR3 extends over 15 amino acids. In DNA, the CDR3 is TGCGCCAGCAGCCAAGACGGTACAGCCGGGGATACGCAGTATTTT. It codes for CASSQDGTAGDTQYF.

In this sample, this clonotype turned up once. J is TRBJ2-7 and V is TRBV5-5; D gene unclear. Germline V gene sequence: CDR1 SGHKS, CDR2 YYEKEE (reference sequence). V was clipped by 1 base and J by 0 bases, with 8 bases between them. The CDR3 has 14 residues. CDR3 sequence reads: CASSLWLVSYEQYF. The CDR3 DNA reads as TGTGCCAGCAGCTTGTGGCTAGTCTCCTACGAGCAGTACTTC.

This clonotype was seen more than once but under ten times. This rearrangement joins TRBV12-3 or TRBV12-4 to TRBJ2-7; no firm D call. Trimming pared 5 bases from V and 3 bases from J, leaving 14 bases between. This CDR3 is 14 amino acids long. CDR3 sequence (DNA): TGTGCCAGCAGTCCGCTAACCCCTGGCTACGAGCAGTACTTC. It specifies CASSPLTPGYEQYF.

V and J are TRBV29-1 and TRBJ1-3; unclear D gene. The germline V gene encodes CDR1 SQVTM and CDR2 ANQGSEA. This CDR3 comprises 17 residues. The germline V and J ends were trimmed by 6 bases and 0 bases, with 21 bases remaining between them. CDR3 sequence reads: CSVAASKDGSSGNTIYF. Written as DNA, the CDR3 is TGCAGCGTAGCTGCTTCAAAGGACGGATCCTCTGGAAACACCATATATTTT.

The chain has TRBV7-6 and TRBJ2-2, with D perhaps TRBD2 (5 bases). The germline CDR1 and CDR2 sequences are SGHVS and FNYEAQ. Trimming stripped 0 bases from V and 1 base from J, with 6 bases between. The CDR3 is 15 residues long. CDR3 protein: CASSLARGNTGELFF. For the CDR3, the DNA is TGTGCCAGCAGCTTAGCTCGGGGGAACACCGGGGAGCTGTTTTTT.

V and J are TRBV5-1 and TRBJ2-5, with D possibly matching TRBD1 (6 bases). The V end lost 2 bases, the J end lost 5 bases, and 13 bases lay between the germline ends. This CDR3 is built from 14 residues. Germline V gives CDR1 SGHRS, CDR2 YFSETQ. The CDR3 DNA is TGCGCCAGCAGCTTTCAACAGGGTACGGAGACCCAGTACTTC. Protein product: CASSFQQGTETQYF.

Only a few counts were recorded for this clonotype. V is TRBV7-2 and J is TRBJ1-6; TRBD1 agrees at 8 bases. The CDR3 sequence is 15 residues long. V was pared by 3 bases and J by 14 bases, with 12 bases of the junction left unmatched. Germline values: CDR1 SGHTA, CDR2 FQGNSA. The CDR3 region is CASSFGQGGSRALHF. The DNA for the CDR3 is TGTGCCAGCAGCTTTGGACAGGGAGGTTCGAGAGCCCTCCACTTT.

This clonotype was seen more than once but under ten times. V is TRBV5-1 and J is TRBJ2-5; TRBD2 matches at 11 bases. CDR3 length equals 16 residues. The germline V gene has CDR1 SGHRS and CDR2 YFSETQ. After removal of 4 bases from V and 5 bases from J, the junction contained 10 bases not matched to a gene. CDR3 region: CASSTGTSGSRETQYF. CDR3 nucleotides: TGCGCCAGCAGCACCGGGACTAGCGGCAGTAGGGAGACCCAGTACTTC. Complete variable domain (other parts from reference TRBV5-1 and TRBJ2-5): KAGVTQTPRYLIKTRGQQVTLSCSPISGHRSVSWYQQTPGQGLQFLFEYFSETQRNKGNFPGRFSGRQFSNSRSEMNVSTLELGDSALYLCASSTGTSGSRETQYFGPGTRLLVL.

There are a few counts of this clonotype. The CDR3 sequence: CASSQAVARDRDHEQYF. The CDR3 DNA reads as TGCGCCAGCAGCCAAGCGGTAGCCCGGGACAGGGACCACGAGCAGTACTTC. The chain carries TRBV4-1 and TRBJ2-7; 9 bases are a match to TRBD1. The CDR3 runs 17 residues. Germline V CDR1 and CDR2: MGHRA, YSYEKL. With 1 base clipped from V and 5 bases from J, the junction kept 12 bases outside the gene matches.

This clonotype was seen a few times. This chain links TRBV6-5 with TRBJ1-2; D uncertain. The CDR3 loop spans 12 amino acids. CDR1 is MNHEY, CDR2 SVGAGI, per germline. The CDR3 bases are TGTGCTGCCCGGGAGGTTGACTATGGCTACACCTTC. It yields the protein CAAREVDYGYTF.

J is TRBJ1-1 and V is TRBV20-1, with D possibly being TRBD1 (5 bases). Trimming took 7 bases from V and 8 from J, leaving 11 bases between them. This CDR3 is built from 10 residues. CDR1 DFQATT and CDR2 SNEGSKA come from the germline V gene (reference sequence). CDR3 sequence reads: CSVWGREAFF. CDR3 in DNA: TGCAGTGTGTGGGGGAGGGAAGCTTTCTTT.

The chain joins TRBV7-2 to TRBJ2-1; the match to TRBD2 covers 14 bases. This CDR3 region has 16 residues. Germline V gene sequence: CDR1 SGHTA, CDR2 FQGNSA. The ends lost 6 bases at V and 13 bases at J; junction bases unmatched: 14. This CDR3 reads CASRGTSGSPRETQFF. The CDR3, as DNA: TGTGCCAGCAGGGGGACTAGCGGGAGCCCCCGCGAGACCCAGTTCTTC.

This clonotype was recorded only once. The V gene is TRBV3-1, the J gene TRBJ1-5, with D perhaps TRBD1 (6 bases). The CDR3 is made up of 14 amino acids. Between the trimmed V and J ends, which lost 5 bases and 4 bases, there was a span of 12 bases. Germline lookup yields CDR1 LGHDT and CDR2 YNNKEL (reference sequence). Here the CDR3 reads CASSTGFGNQPQHF. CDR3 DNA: TGTGCCAGCAGCACAGGGTTTGGGAATCAGCCCCAGCATTTT.

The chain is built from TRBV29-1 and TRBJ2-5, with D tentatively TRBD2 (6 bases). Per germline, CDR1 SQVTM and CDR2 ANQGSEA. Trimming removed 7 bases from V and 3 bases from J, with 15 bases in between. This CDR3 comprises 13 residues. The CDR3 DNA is TGCAGCGCCAGCGGGCACAACGAAGAGACCCAGTACTTC. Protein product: CSASGHNEETQYF.

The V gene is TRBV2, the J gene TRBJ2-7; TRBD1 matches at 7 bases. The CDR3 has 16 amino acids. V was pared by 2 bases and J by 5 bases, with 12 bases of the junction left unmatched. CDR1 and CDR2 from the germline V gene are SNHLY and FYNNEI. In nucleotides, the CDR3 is TGTGCCAGCAGTGAATCCGGCGTAGGGGGCAGAAACGAGCAGTACTTC. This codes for CASSESGVGGRNEQYF.

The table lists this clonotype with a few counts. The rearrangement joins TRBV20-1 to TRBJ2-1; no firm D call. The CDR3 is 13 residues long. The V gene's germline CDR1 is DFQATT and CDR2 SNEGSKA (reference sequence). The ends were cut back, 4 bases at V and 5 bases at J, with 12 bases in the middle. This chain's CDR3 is CSATDPPHNEQFF. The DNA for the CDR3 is TGCAGTGCTACCGACCCGCCCCACAATGAGCAGTTCTTC.

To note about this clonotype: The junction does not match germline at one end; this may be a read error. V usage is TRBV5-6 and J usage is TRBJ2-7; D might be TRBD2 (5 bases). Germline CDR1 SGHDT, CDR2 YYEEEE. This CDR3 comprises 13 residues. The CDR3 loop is CTSSLGPGYEQYF. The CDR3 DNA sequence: TGTACCAGCAGCTTAGGACCGGGGTACGAGCAGTACTTC.

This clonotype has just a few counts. The CDR3 is CASSPSGGAYGYTF. The CDR3 coding sequence is TGTGCCAGCAGTCCCTCTGGGGGGGCGTATGGCTACACCTTC. The chain joins TRBV12-3 or TRBV12-4 to TRBJ1-2, with D possibly TRBD1 on 6 matching bases. CDR3 length: 14 amino acids. Trimming removed 5 bases from V and 5 bases from J, with 15 bases in between.

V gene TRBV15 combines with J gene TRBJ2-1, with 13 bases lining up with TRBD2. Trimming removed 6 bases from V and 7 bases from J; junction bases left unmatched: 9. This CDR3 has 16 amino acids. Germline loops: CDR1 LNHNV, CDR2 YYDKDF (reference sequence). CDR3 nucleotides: TGTGCCACCAGGGTGAGTGGGACTAGCGGGATAAATGAGCAGTTCTTC. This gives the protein CATRVSGTSGINEQFF.

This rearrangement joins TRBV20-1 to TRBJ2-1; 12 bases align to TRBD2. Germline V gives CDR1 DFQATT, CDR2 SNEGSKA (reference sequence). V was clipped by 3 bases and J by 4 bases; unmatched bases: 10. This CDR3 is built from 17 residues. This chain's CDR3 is CSASSLLAGGVYNEQFF. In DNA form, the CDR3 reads TGCAGTGCTAGCTCCCTTCTAGCGGGGGGGGTTTACAATGAGCAGTTCTTC.